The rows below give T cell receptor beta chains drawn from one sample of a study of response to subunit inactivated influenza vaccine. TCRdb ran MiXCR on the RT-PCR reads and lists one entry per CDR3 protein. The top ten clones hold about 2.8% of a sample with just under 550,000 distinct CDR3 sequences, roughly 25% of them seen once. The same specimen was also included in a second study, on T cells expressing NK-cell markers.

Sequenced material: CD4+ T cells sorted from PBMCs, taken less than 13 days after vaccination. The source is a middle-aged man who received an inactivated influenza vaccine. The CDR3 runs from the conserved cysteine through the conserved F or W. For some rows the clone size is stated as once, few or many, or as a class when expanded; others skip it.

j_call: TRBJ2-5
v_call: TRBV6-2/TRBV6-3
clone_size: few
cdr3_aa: CASSYVAGAQETQYF

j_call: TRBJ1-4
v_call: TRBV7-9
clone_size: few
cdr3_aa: CASSIGQGTNEKLFF

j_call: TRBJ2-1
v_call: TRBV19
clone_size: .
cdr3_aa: CASRVLTGGPWNEQFF

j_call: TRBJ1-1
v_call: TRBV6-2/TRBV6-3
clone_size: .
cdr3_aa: CASSYERQGWSEAFF

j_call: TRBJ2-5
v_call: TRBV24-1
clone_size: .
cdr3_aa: CATSDPVVGETQYF

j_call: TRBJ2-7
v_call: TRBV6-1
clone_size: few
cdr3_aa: CASRPRGGTFSYEQYF

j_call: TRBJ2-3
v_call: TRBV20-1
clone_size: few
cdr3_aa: CSAPGQGRDTQYF

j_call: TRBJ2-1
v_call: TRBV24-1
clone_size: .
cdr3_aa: CATSDSRGPNEQFF

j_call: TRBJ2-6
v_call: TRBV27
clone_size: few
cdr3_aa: CASSFLGVGANVLTF

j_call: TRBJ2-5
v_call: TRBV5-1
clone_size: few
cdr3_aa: CASSLGQRIETQYF

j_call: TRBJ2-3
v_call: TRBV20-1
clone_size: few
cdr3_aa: CSAGLGQGDTQYF

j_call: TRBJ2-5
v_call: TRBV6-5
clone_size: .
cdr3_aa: CASSYGRQETQYF

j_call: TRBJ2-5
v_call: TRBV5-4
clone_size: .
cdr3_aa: CASSITGTEETQYF

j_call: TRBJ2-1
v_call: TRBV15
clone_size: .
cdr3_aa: CATSRDKGSPYNEQFF

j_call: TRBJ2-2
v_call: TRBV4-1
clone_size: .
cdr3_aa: CASSTEQGGTGELFF

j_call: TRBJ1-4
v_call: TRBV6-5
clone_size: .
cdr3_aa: CASSTRQGQNEKLFF

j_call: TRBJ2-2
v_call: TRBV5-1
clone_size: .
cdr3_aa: CASSWTRGATGEPFF

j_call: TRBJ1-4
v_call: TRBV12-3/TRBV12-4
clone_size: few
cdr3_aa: CASSPRDRVVTEKLFF

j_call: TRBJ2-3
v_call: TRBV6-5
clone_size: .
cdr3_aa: CASSDNTDTQYF

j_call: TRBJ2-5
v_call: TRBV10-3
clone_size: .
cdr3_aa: CAISELTTGLETQYF

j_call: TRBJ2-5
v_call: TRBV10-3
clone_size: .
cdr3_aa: CASNPGGTSQETQYF

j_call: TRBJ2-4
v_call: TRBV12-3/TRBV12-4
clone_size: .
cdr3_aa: CASSAENIQYF

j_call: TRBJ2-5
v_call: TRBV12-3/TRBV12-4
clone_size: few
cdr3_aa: CASRPLNKNSGRGETQYF

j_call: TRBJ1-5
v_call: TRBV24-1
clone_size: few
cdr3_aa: CATSDRGRTQPQHF

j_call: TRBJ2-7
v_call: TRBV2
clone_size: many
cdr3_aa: CASSRDLAVTYEQYF

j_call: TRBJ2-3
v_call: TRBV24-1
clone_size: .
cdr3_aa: CATSDPLSTDTQYF

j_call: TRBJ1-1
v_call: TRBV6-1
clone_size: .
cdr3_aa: CASSETMNTEAFF

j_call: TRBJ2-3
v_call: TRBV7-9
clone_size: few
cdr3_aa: CASSSYRGQVTDTQYF